Below, 30 T cell receptor beta chains from the same sample are listed, as sequenced in a study of response to subunit inactivated influenza vaccine. TCRdb redid the calling of the RT-PCR reads with MiXCR, one entry per CDR3 protein. The table lists 560,000 or so distinct CDR3 sequences, under 9% of them singletons, with 13% in the top ten. Sequencing was performed on PBMCs from blood, taken about 23 months after vaccination. The source of these receptors is a man between 50 and 69 years old who received an inactivated influenza vaccine.

This clonotype was counted a few times. The genes are TRBV6-5 and TRBJ2-1; tentatively, D is TRBD2 (6 bases). V was cut by 2 bases and J by 7 bases, with 12 bases left in between. The CDR3 length is 14 residues. In germline, CDR1 is MNHEY, CDR2 SVGAGI. In DNA, the CDR3 is TGTGCCAGCAGTTACGGGGGGTTTAGGAATGAGCAGTTCTTC. Its protein product is CASSYGGFRNEQFF.

This chain connects TRBV20-1 to TRBJ1-5; weak D call: TRBD1 (5 bases). Germline V CDR1 and CDR2: DFQATT, SNEGSKA (reference sequence). V dropped 7 bases and J dropped 5 bases, with 12 bases sitting between them. The CDR3 consists of 12 residues. The CDR3, as DNA: TGCAGTGGTGGGGCATACGATCAGCCCCAGCATTTT. It yields the protein CSGGAYDQPQHF.

V usage is TRBV20-1 and J usage is TRBJ2-5; 7 bases match TRBD1. CDR1 is DFQATT and CDR2 is SNEGSKA in the germline V gene (reference sequence). After removal of 0 bases from V and 2 bases from J, the junction contained 9 bases not matched to a gene. The CDR3 runs 16 residues. The CDR3, as DNA: TGCAGTGCTAGAGAAGGGATGAACAGGGGACAAGAGACCCAGTACTTC. Protein: CSAREGMNRGQETQYF.

In its sample, this clonotype was seen a few times. The gene calls are TRBV20-1 and TRBJ2-3; TRBD2 aligns across 11 bases. Germline V lookup: CDR1 DFQATT, CDR2 SNEGSKA (reference sequence). CDR3 length: 16 amino acids. J was trimmed by 4 bases and V by 5 bases; bases with no gene match: 11. CDR3 sequence reads: CSAFSGGASLSDTQYF. The CDR3 bases are TGCAGTGCTTTTAGCGGGGGGGCCTCGTTGTCAGATACGCAGTATTTT.

The chain carries TRBV27 and TRBJ2-1, with 10 bases matching TRBD2. V gave up 3 bases and J gave up 1 base; unmatched junction bases: 15. Germline V gene sequence: CDR1 MNHEY, CDR2 SMNVEV (reference sequence). This CDR3 has 20 residues. The CDR3 protein is CASSLMASGSLVGSYNEQFF. Written as DNA, the CDR3 is TGTGCCAGCAGTTTGATGGCTAGCGGGAGTTTAGTGGGTTCCTACAATGAGCAGTTCTTC.

This clonotype was observed at least ten times. This sequence joins TRBV28 and TRBJ1-1; 8 bases match TRBD1. The V gene's germline CDR1 is MDHEN and CDR2 SYDVKM. The length of the CDR3 is 14 residues. Germline trimming cut 6 bases from V and 1 base from J; bases unmatched to any gene: 4. The CDR3 DNA reads TGTGCCAGCAGCCAGGGGGCAAGGAACACTGAAGCTTTCTTT. The encoded protein is CASSQGARNTEAFF.

In DNA form, the CDR3 reads TGCGCCAGCAGCCAAGTCTGGCGGGGCGTTCCCTACGAGCAGTACTTC. It is translated as CASSQVWRGVPYEQYF. The V gene is TRBV4-3, the J gene TRBJ2-7, with D tentatively TRBD2 (6 bases). There are 16 residues in the CDR3. Trimming shortened V by 1 base and J by 2 bases, and 15 bases separated the two germline ends. Germline V CDR1 and CDR2: LGHNA, YSLEER.

V gene TRBV5-1 combines with J gene TRBJ1-2; a weak D match, TRBD1 (6 bases). Germline CDR1 and CDR2: SGHRS and YFSETQ. Between the trimmed V and J ends, which lost 4 bases and 3 bases, there was a span of 13 bases. This CDR3 comprises 14 residues. CDR3 coding DNA: TGCGCCAGCAGCCCTGGGGGGGCGGACTATGGCTACACCTTC. As protein: CASSPGGADYGYTF.

This clonotype was counted ten times or more. V gene TRBV12-3 or TRBV12-4 combines with J gene TRBJ1-2; 7 positions agree with TRBD1. The CDR3 sequence is 15 residues long. The V gene end was trimmed by 6 bases and the J gene end by 7 bases; junction bases not matched to a gene: 14. The CDR3, as DNA: TGTGCCAGCAGCCAAAGACAGGGAGGCTGGGGTGGCTACACCTTC. Amino acids: CASSQRQGGWGGYTF.

The rearrangement uses TRBV7-6 and TRBJ2-1; 9 nucleotides line up with TRBD2. Trimming cost V 0 bases and J 0 bases; bases outside gene matches: 3. This CDR3 is built from 17 residues. Germline V gene lookup returns CDR1 SGHVS and CDR2 FNYEAQ. The CDR3 here is CASSLAVAGASYNEQFF. The DNA for the CDR3 is TGTGCCAGCAGCTTAGCGGTAGCGGGGGCCTCCTACAATGAGCAGTTCTTC. Full variable domain (remainder filled in from reference TRBV7-6 and TRBJ2-1): GAGVSQSPRYKVTKRGQDVALRCDPISGHVSLYWYRQALGQGPEFLTYFNYEAQQDKSGLPNDRFSAERPEGSISTLTIQRTEQRDSAMYRCASSLAVAGASYNEQFFGPGTRLTVL.

At least ten counts were recorded for this clonotype. The CDR3 nucleotides are TGCGCCAGCAGCTTGGAAGGAGGGAGGACCCACGAGCAGTACTTC. It specifies CASSLEGGRTHEQYF. The gene calls are TRBV5-1 and TRBJ2-7; TRBD2 is a possible D gene (6 bases). This CDR3 region has 15 residues. Germline CDR1 is SGHRS and CDR2 is YFSETQ. Between the trimmed V and J ends, which lost 0 bases and 5 bases, there was a span of 15 bases.

The V and J genes are TRBV29-1 and TRBJ1-4; no reliable D call. Trimming left V 6 bases short and J 0 bases short, with 8 bases between. The CDR3 spans 13 residues. Looked up from germline, CDR1 is SQVTM and CDR2 is ANQGSEA. In nucleotides, the CDR3 is TGCAGCGTCGTTGACCCAACTAATGAAAAACTGTTTTTT. It yields the protein CSVVDPTNEKLFF.

V gene TRBV10-3 combines with J gene TRBJ1-2; the D gene is possibly TRBD1 (6 bases). Germline CDR1 ENHRY, CDR2 SYGVKD. V was clipped by 10 bases and J by 8 bases, with 23 bases between them. The CDR3 has 14 residues. CDR3 in amino acids: CATLHRDTHGGYTF. The CDR3 coding sequence is TGTGCCACACTTCACCGGGACACTCATGGCGGCTACACCTTC.

This clonotype was counted between two and nine times. This chain links TRBV4-3 with TRBJ2-7, with a tentative D call TRBD2 (6 bases). Germline lookup yields CDR1 LGHNA and CDR2 YSLEER. This CDR3 region has 14 residues. Trimming took 1 base from V and 6 from J, leaving 13 bases between them. For the CDR3, the DNA is TGCGCCAGCAGCCAAGTTTTCCCCGGGAGCGAGCAGTACTTC. This encodes CASSQVFPGSEQYF.

This clonotype was counted many times. This chain joins TRBV5-1 and TRBJ2-1; TRBD1 agrees at 9 bases. The CDR3 has 15 amino acids. With V trimmed by 1 base and J by 8 bases, 7 bases remained unmatched. Germline V gene data show CDR1 as SGHRS and CDR2 as YFSETQ. This CDR3 is CASSLLGQGIDEQFF. CDR3 DNA sequence: TGCGCCAGCAGCTTGTTGGGACAGGGAATTGATGAGCAGTTCTTC.

This chain connects TRBV27 to TRBJ2-7; the match to TRBD1 covers 9 bases. V was pared by 5 bases and J by 12 bases, with 14 bases of the junction left unmatched. The CDR3 contains 14 residues. Germline CDR1 reads MNHEY; CDR2 reads SMNVEV (reference sequence). This CDR3 reads CASSPKTGGTRGYF. In nucleotides, the CDR3 is TGTGCCAGCAGTCCGAAGACAGGGGGGACCCGAGGGTACTTC.

This clonotype was seen repeatedly, ten times or more. This chain connects TRBV15 to TRBJ2-1, with 10 bases matching TRBD2. Unmatched junction bases numbered 4, after V lost 0 bases and J lost 5 bases. Germline V gene lookup returns CDR1 LNHNV and CDR2 YYDKDF (reference sequence). The CDR3 is 16 residues long. The CDR3 reads CATSRDPTSGNNEQFF. CDR3 sequence (DNA): TGTGCCACCAGCAGAGATCCTACTAGCGGGAACAATGAGCAGTTCTTC.

This clonotype was counted a few times. The V call is TRBV28, the J call TRBJ2-7, with D tentatively TRBD2 (6 bases). Per the germline V gene, CDR1 is MDHEN and CDR2 is SYDVKM. V lost 7 bases and J lost 7, with 14 bases in between. The CDR3 is made up of 12 amino acids. The CDR3 loop reads CASIRYAGEQYF. The CDR3 region has the DNA TGTGCCAGCATTAGATACGCGGGAGAGCAGTACTTC.

This chain joins TRBV11-2 and TRBJ2-6; no reliable D call. Germline CDR1 is SGHAT and CDR2 is FQNNGV. The V gene lost 0 bases and the J gene lost 5 bases, with 5 bases spanning the gap. This CDR3 has 14 amino acids. This chain's CDR3 is CASSLDYWANVLTF. CDR3 DNA sequence: TGTGCCAGCAGCTTAGATTATTGGGCCAACGTCCTGACTTTC.

This clonotype was observed a few times. The genes are TRBV24-1 and TRBJ2-2; D is unclear. The CDR3 loop spans 15 amino acids. Trimming removed 6 bases at V and 2 bases at J, with 12 bases between. CDR1 and CDR2 (germline): KGHDR, SFDVKD. CDR3 loop: CATSPGSLNTGELFF. For the CDR3, the DNA is TGTGCCACCAGTCCGGGCAGTCTCAACACCGGGGAGCTGTTTTTT.

V and J are TRBV15 and TRBJ2-7; weak D call: TRBD2 (6 bases). Trimming left V 5 bases short and J 3 bases short, with 17 bases between. This CDR3 spans 15 amino acids. Germline CDR1 is LNHNV and CDR2 is YYDKDF (reference sequence). The CDR3 spells CATSGRAGPLYEQYF. CDR3 nucleotides: TGTGCCACCAGCGGGAGAGCGGGTCCCCTCTACGAGCAGTACTTC.

This clonotype was observed a few times. The gene calls are TRBV4-1 and TRBJ2-4, with 10 bases identical to TRBD2. Germline V gives CDR1 MGHRA, CDR2 YSYEKL. There are 18 residues in the CDR3. V was pared by 1 base and J by 1 base, with 7 bases of the junction left unmatched. The CDR3, as DNA: TGCGCCAGCAGCCAAGGAGCGGGGGGGCCACTGGCCAAAAACATTCAGTACTTC. Translating gives CASSQGAGGPLAKNIQYF.

This clonotype was found many times. J is TRBJ2-1 and V is TRBV20-1; no reliable D call. CDR3 length equals 15 residues. Trimming left V 3 bases short and J 3 bases short, with 15 bases between. Per the germline V gene, CDR1 is DFQATT and CDR2 is SNEGSKA (reference sequence). Here the CDR3 DNA reads TGCAGTGCTAGTGATCTCGGGTTCTACTACAATGAGCAGTTCTTC. The encoded protein is CSASDLGFYYNEQFF.

J is TRBJ2-1 and V is TRBV6-5; 8 positions agree with TRBD2. J gave up 2 bases and V 4 bases, and 7 bases lay outside the gene matches. This CDR3 contains 16 residues. Germline assignment: CDR1 MNHEY and CDR2 SVGAGI. Written as DNA, the CDR3 is TGTGCCAGCAGTTCAAGAGCAGCGGGAGCCTACAATGAGCAGTTCTTC. Amino acid sequence: CASSSRAAGAYNEQFF.

This clonotype was counted at least ten times. This rearrangement joins TRBV7-2 to TRBJ2-5, with unresolved D. V was shortened by 1 base and J by 4 bases, with 4 bases between the two germline ends. The length of the CDR3 is 12 residues. CDR1 and CDR2 from the germline V gene are SGHTA and FQGNSA. CDR3 in amino acids: CASSLGLETQYF. The DNA of the CDR3 is TGTGCCAGCAGCTTAGGGCTAGAGACCCAGTACTTC.

V is TRBV4-2 and J is TRBJ2-7; D call uncertain. Between the trimmed V and J ends, which lost 0 bases and 6 bases, there was a span of 15 bases. The germline V gene has CDR1 LGHNA and CDR2 YNFKEQ. CDR3 length: 15 residues. The CDR3 region is CASSQDSGSGGEQYF. CDR3 DNA sequence: TGTGCCAGCAGCCAAGATTCCGGATCGGGCGGCGAGCAGTACTTC.

The chain has TRBV18 and TRBJ1-1, with D hard to call. V was trimmed by 5 bases and J by 3 bases, leaving 13 bases between them. The CDR3 covers 14 residues. Germline-derived CDR1 and CDR2 are KGHSH and LQKENI. The CDR3 sequence: CASSIFGEDTEAFF. The CDR3 DNA follows: TGTGCCAGCTCAATATTTGGTGAGGACACTGAAGCTTTCTTT.

This clonotype came up many times. The V gene is TRBV5-4, the J gene TRBJ2-5; D is ambiguous. V lost 2 bases, J lost 2 bases, and 7 bases lay in between. The CDR3 is made up of 13 amino acids. Germline-derived CDR1 and CDR2 are SGHNT and YYREEE (reference sequence). This CDR3 reads CASSLAKQETQYF. In DNA form, the CDR3 reads TGTGCCAGCAGCTTAGCGAAACAAGAGACCCAGTACTTC.

This clonotype was seen ten or more times. The CDR3 DNA reads as TGTGCCAGCAGCCAGGTACCGGGACAGGGGAGTTACAATGAGCAGTTCTTC. Its translation is CASSQVPGQGSYNEQFF. J is TRBJ2-1 and V is TRBV14, with 10 nucleotides matching TRBD1. The CDR3 is made up of 17 amino acids. Germline CDR1 reads SGHDN; CDR2 reads FVKESK. With V trimmed by 3 bases and J by 4 bases, 9 bases remained unmatched.

This clonotype was found a few times. The gene calls are TRBV12-3 or TRBV12-4 and TRBJ2-7, with 14 nucleotides matching TRBD2. J gave up 2 bases and V 5 bases, and 8 bases lay outside the gene matches. The CDR3 contains 17 residues. The CDR3 coding sequence is TGTGCCAGCAGTGGGACTAGCGGGAGAGGTCGTACCTACGAGCAGTACTTC. This translates into CASSGTSGRGRTYEQYF.